The present T cell receptor (beta chain) was sequenced within a study of T cells in Graves' hyperthyroidism and ophthalmopathy. This CDR3 is built from 16 residues. Germline V gene lookup returns CDR1 SGHTA and CDR2 FQGNSA. The germline V and J ends were trimmed by 3 bases and 7 bases, with 21 bases remaining between them. RNA transcripts yielded amplified TCR beta CDR3 regions. Primed by the HTBI set, a first-round RT-PCR was run on the TCR CDR3. TCRdb passed the multiplex PCR reads through MiXCR, listing each CDR3 protein once. This sample has around 530,000 distinct CDR3 sequences, with approximately 17% found just once. Study observations and caveats: Ophthalmopathy was told apart from stable hyperthyroidism by a 13 V-J model.

This clonotype was seen ten or more times. Its antigen is not known. What was sequenced was blood. V is TRBV7-2 and J is TRBJ1-2; tentatively, D is TRBD1 (5 bases). The TCR sequence derives from a woman aged 18 to 35 with Graves' ophthalmopathy. CDR3 DNA: TGTGCCAGCAGCTTTCTCCCCTCGGGGCAGGATGTTGGCTACACCTTC. It encodes CASSFLPSGQDVGYTF.